Listed below are T cell receptor beta chains from one sample, sequenced in a study of blood T cell repertoires in COVID-19. Clones were sequenced by immunoSEQ multiplex PCR, and TCRdb holds only the in-frame ones, with some missing. The table includes about 210,000 clones, 84% detected once. Sample: peripheral blood. These TCRs come from a woman between 50 and 59 years old with active or convalescent COVID-19. CDR3s include the opening cysteine and the closing phenylalanine or tryptophan. A D gene is named only where the DNA matches it firmly. Size tells how often a clone was seen (once, few, many) or the class of an expanded clone, and some rows leave it out.

>TRBJ2-5|TRBV5-4|-|TRBD2
CASRHQAGGGSETQYF
TGTGCCAGCCGGCACCAAGCGGGGGGAGGTTCAGAGACCCAGTACTTC
>TRBJ2-7|TRBV5-1|-|TRBD2
CASSLGSSGGPASEQYF
TGCGCCAGCAGCTTGGGTTCTAGCGGGGGGCCCGCCTCCGAGCAGTACTTC
>TRBJ2-7|TRBV6-6|-|-
CASSFDSLYEQYF
TGTGCCAGCAGTTTCGACTCACTATACGAGCAGTACTTC
>TRBJ1-2|TRBV6-5|-|TRBD1
CASSYWDSGGYTF
TGTGCCAGCAGTTACTGGGACAGTGGGGGCTACACCTTC
>TRBJ2-1|TRBV7-9|few|TRBD2
CASSSSRGLAGRNEQFF
TGTGCCAGCAGCTCCTCGAGGGGACTAGCGGGGAGGAATGAGCAGTTCTTC
>TRBJ2-5|TRBV5-1|-|-
CASSLEGAGAETQYF
TGCGCCAGCAGCTTAGAGGGAGCAGGGGCCGAGACCCAGTACTTC
>TRBJ2-7|TRBV3-1/TRBV3-2|-|TRBD1
CASSQGGQSYEQYF
TGTGCCAGCAGCCAAGGGGGACAGTCCTACGAGCAGTACTTC
>TRBJ2-7|TRBV3-1/TRBV3-2|-|-
CASSQGVPGIAEQYF
TGTGCCAGCAGCCAAGGTGTTCCAGGGATCGCCGAGCAGTACTTC
>TRBJ1-6|TRBV4-2|-|-
CASSQARVYNSPLHF
TGTGCCAGCAGCCAAGCTCGGGTCTATAATTCACCCCTCCACTTT
>TRBJ1-5|TRBV28|-|TRBD1
CGTGTGQLQPQHF
TGTGGGACGGGGACAGGTCAACTGCAGCCCCAGCATTTT
>TRBJ2-7|TRBV3-1/TRBV3-2|few|TRBD2
CASSRAGGSYEQYF
TGTGCCAGCAGCCGGGCGGGAGGCTCCTACGAGCAGTACTTC
>TRBJ1-4|TRBV3-1/TRBV3-2|-|-
CASSHLPRKLFF
TGTGCCAGCAGCCACCTCCCGAGAAAACTGTTTTTT
>TRBJ2-7|TRBV2|few|-
CASSERSEQYF
TGTGCCAGCAGTGAGCGATCCGAGCAGTACTTC
>TRBJ1-5|TRBV28|-|-
CASTYYGRGRNQPQHF
TGTGCCAGCACCTACTACGGGAGGGGGAGAAATCAGCCCCAGCATTTT